The TCR beta chain described here comes from a study of neurological immune-mediated disorders. This clonotype was detected many times. Trimming shortened V by 2 bases and J by 4 bases, and 6 bases separated the two germline ends. Germline CDR1 and CDR2: SGHRS and YFSETQ. The CDR3 totals 12 residues. Using its own MiXCR run on the 5' RACE reads, TCRdb lists one record per CDR3 protein. Seen here are over 15,000 distinct CDR3 sequences, 27% observed once, and the top ten hold around a third. This receptor was obtained from a man in his forties or fifties with HTLV-1-associated myelopathy (HAM/TSP). Sequencing was done on a sample of PBMCs. The chain carries TRBV5-1 and TRBJ2-5; D remains unclear. CDR3 coding DNA: TGCGCCAGCAGCTTTGGAGCAGAGACCCAGTACTTC. Translating gives CASSFGAETQYF.